One and the same sample provided the 22 T cell receptor beta chains below, sequenced in a study of identical twins. In TCRdb, the 5' RACE reads were re-called with MiXCR into one record per CDR3 protein. The sample consists of around 280,000 distinct CDR3 sequences, 8% to 9% of them appearing once. The same sample was also studied in work on yellow fever vaccine responses in identical twins.

Sequenced sample: memory (CD45RO+) T cells sorted from blood. The receptors originated from a woman aged 18-30 years in good health.

The rearrangement links TRBV5-1 to TRBJ1-5; D possibly corresponds to TRBD1 (6 bases). V was pared by 5 bases and J by 7 bases, with 16 bases between. CDR1 and CDR2 (germline): SGHRS, YFSETQ. The CDR3 is 14 residues long. DNA for the CDR3: TGCGCCAGCAGTCCGACCGGGACATCCCAGCCCCAGCATTTT. Amino acid sequence: CASSPTGTSQPQHF.

V is TRBV27 and J is TRBJ2-7; unclear D gene. Trimming took off 0 bases at V and 6 bases at J, with 15 bases between the two ends. This CDR3 contains 15 residues. CDR1 MNHEY and CDR2 SMNVEV come from the germline V gene (reference sequence). The CDR3 region is CASSLSSVSFGEQYF. As DNA, the CDR3 is TGTGCCAGCAGTTTATCTTCCGTCTCATTCGGCGAGCAGTACTTC.

This sequence joins TRBV7-3 and TRBJ2-7; D might be TRBD1 or TRBD2, each matching 5 bases. The germline V and J ends were trimmed by 5 bases and 2 bases, with 13 bases remaining between them. The germline gives CDR1 SGHTA, CDR2 FQGTGA. The CDR3 sequence is 14 residues long. The CDR3 here is CASSPGTSTYEQYF. Here the CDR3 DNA reads TGTGCCAGCAGCCCGGGGACGTCTACCTACGAGCAGTACTTC.

As concerns this clonotype: A much larger clonotype is one base distant, so this may be a read error. The rearrangement links TRBV4-1 to TRBJ2-2; no definite D call. CDR1 is MGHRA, CDR2 YSYEKL, per germline. The CDR3 is made up of 16 amino acids. The CDR3: CASGQEGLSNTGELFF. The DNA of the CDR3 is TGCGCCAGCGGCCAAGAAGGTCTGTCAAACACCGGGGAGCTGTTTTTT.

This clonotype has a count of ten or more. The chain carries TRBV20-1 and TRBJ2-7; D gene unclear. There are 12 residues in the CDR3. Trimming shortened V by 5 bases and J by 4 bases, and 12 bases separated the two germline ends. Germline CDR1 and CDR2: DFQATT and SNEGSKA (reference sequence). The CDR3 DNA reads TGCAGTGCTCTCAACCTTCATTACGAGCAGTACGTC. Translation: CSALNLHYEQYV.

In its sample, this clonotype was seen a few times. This sequence joins TRBV24-1 and TRBJ2-2, with 10 positions matching TRBD2. There are 16 residues in the CDR3. Germline-derived CDR1 and CDR2 are KGHDR and SFDVKD. Germline trimming cut 1 base from V and 4 bases from J; bases unmatched to any gene: 2. The CDR3: CATSDFSSGGTGELFF. The CDR3, as DNA: TGTGCCACCAGTGATTTTTCTAGCGGGGGCACCGGGGAGCTGTTTTTT.

This clonotype was seen ten or more times. Here the CDR3 DNA reads TGTGCCAGCAGCTTCTGGGTTGGAGGCACAGATACGCAGTATTTT. Its translation is CASSFWVGGTDTQYF. The V and J genes are TRBV7-2 and TRBJ2-3; no clear D. The V end lost 3 bases, the J end lost 1 base, and 11 bases lay between the germline ends. CDR3 length equals 15 residues. CDR1 and CDR2 from the germline V gene are SGHTA and FQGNSA.

This clonotype came up a few times. J is TRBJ2-3 and V is TRBV3-1; D call uncertain. The V and J ends lost 0 bases and 9 bases respectively, with 16 bases between them. There are 15 residues in the CDR3. Germline V gives CDR1 LGHDT, CDR2 YNNKEL (reference sequence). CDR3 nucleotides: TGTGCCAGCAGCCAAGAACGGGCCAAAACCGACACGCAGTATTTT. Residues: CASSQERAKTDTQYF.

There are a few counts of this clonotype. The chain couples TRBV29-1 to TRBJ2-5, with 7 bases matching TRBD2. This CDR3 is 13 amino acids long. With V trimmed by 7 bases and J by 4 bases, 9 bases remained unmatched. Looked up from germline, CDR1 is SQVTM and CDR2 is ANQGSEA. DNA of the CDR3: TGCAGCGGAACGGCGGGAGCCCCAGAGACCCAGTACTTC. It yields the protein CSGTAGAPETQYF.

This clonotype was seen more than once but under ten times. The chain joins TRBV7-8 to TRBJ1-1, with D tentatively TRBD1 (6 bases). V was clipped by 1 base and J by 10 bases, with 10 bases between them. This CDR3 region has 12 residues. The V gene's germline CDR1 is SGHVS and CDR2 FQNEAQ. DNA for the CDR3: TGTGCCAGCAGCTTAGTCAGAGGGGGAGCTTTCTTT. This sequence encodes CASSLVRGGAFF.

Many counts were recorded for this clonotype. For the CDR3, the DNA is TGCGCCAGCAGCTTAAGGTCGGGAGTTTTCTACAATGAGCAGTTCTTC. It codes for CASSLRSGVFYNEQFF. The rearrangement links TRBV5-1 to TRBJ2-1, with D perhaps TRBD2 (6 bases). This CDR3 is 16 amino acids long. The V gene's germline CDR1 is SGHRS and CDR2 YFSETQ. The V end was cut by 2 bases, the J end by 3 bases, with 15 bases between.

This chain joins TRBV18 and TRBJ2-1; D is undetermined. Trimming pared 3 bases from V and 5 bases from J, leaving 8 bases between. The germline CDR1 and CDR2 sequences are KGHSH and LQKENI. This CDR3 contains 13 residues. The CDR3 coding sequence is TGTGCCAGCTCACCCGGCGGAGACAATGAGCAGTTCTTC. Its translation: CASSPGGDNEQFF.

The rearrangement uses TRBV6-5 and TRBJ1-6; D not resolved. V lost 6 bases and J 7 bases, leaving 10 bases between the germline ends. Looked up from germline, CDR1 is MNHEY and CDR2 is SVGAGI. This CDR3 has 13 residues. The CDR3 DNA is TGTGCCAGCAGCAGATCTGAAAATTCACCCCTCCACTTT. This gives the protein CASSRSENSPLHF.

This clonotype has a count of ten or more. The chain carries TRBV20-1 and TRBJ1-1; tentatively, D is TRBD1 (5 bases). V was pared by 0 bases and J by 4 bases, with 12 bases between. CDR3 length: 14 amino acids. The germline V gene encodes CDR1 DFQATT and CDR2 SNEGSKA (reference sequence). The chain's CDR3 is CSARDPGGTTEAFF. The CDR3 DNA is TGCAGTGCTAGAGATCCGGGGGGGACCACTGAAGCTTTCTTT.

This clonotype was recorded many times. The rearrangement links TRBV20-1 to TRBJ1-2; D is uncertain. From germline, CDR1 is DFQATT and CDR2 SNEGSKA (reference sequence). V lost 6 bases and J 7 bases, leaving 3 bases between the germline ends. CDR3 size: 8 residues. The CDR3: CSAGGYTF. The CDR3 DNA reads as TGCAGTGCCGGTGGCTACACCTTC.

The J gene is TRBJ2-1, the V gene TRBV6-1, with 10 bases identical to TRBD2. Germline CDR1 reads MNHNS; CDR2 reads SASEGT. The V and J ends lost 5 bases and 6 bases, in that order; junction bases with no gene match: 7. CDR3 length: 15 amino acids. The CDR3 DNA reads TGTGCCAGCAGTAGGACTAGCGGAATAATCAATGAGCAGTTCTTC. It yields the protein CASSRTSGIINEQFF.

This clonotype rates as medium-sized. The chain carries TRBV4-1 and TRBJ2-1; D is unresolved. The CDR3 is 17 residues long. Germline V lookup: CDR1 MGHRA, CDR2 YSYEKL. Trimming shortened V by 3 bases and J by 0 bases, and 15 bases separated the two germline ends. CDR3 sequence reads: CASSHPPDGSSYNEQFF. The CDR3 DNA follows: TGCGCCAGCAGCCACCCCCCGGACGGAAGCTCCTACAATGAGCAGTTCTTC.

Concerning this clonotype: A much larger clone lies a single base off, so this may be a read error. Because the CDR3 is missing its conserved closing phenylalanine or tryptophan, this is likely a read error. This chain links TRBV5-1 with TRBJ2-5, with 7 bases that match TRBD2. The germline V gene has CDR1 SGHRS and CDR2 YFSETQ. The V and J ends lost 4 bases and 5 bases, in that order; junction bases with no gene match: 5. CDR3 length equals 13 residues. The CDR3, as DNA: TGCGCCAGCAGCCCGGAGGGAGGGGAGACCCAGTACTCC. Translation gives CASSPEGGETQYS.

The chain joins TRBV11-2 to TRBJ2-2; D may be TRBD1 (5 bases). The germline gives CDR1 SGHAT, CDR2 FQNNGV. The CDR3 covers 14 residues. V was clipped by 6 bases and J by 6 bases, with 14 bases between them. This CDR3 is CASRRTTGAGELFF. The CDR3 coding sequence is TGTGCCAGCAGAAGAACAACAGGCGCCGGGGAGCTGTTTTTT.

J is TRBJ2-3 and V is TRBV3-1; D might be TRBD1 (6 bases). CDR1 and CDR2 (germline): LGHDT, YNNKEL (reference sequence). The CDR3 contains 15 residues. V lost 4 bases to trimming and J lost 2 bases, with 13 bases between them. CDR3 in amino acids: CASSRPGQNTDTQYF. In nucleotides, the CDR3 is TGTGCCAGCAGCCGCCCGGGACAAAACACAGATACGCAGTATTTT.

This clonotype was seen ten or more times. The chain carries TRBV24-1 and TRBJ2-7; D is ambiguous. The CDR3 has 11 amino acids. Germline CDR1 and CDR2: KGHDR and SFDVKD. V gave up 5 bases and J gave up 3 bases, with 4 bases separating them. CDR3 amino acids: CATSAYYEQYF. DNA of the CDR3: TGTGCCACCAGTGCCTACTACGAGCAGTACTTC.

This clonotype was counted at least ten times. V is TRBV6-1 and J is TRBJ2-5; D remains unclear. CDR3 length: 13 amino acids. Germline V gives CDR1 MNHNS, CDR2 SASEGT. Trimming cost V 6 bases and J 5 bases, with 13 bases left between them. CDR3 bases: TGTGCCAGCAGACCTAGTTTGGTTGAGACCCAGTACTTC. It codes for CASRPSLVETQYF.